This TCR beta chain was captured in a study of T cells after yellow fever vaccination (dated by TCRdb to the late 2010s). In terms of the full investigation: Libraries from fractions with low cell numbers were prepared with the SMART-Seq v4 Ultra Low Input RNA kit. To follow T-cell clones before and after both primary and booster YFV17D yellow fever vaccination, bulk TCR alpha and beta repertoires underwent longitudinal sequencing. Two healthy male donors, one aged 18 to 30 and one aged 30 to 40 years, made up the cohort. Blood was drawn at multiple timepoints before and after primary and secondary immunization, with bulk PBMC replicates and cell subsets isolated.

The germline V end is reduced by 6 bases and the J end by 2 bases; junction bases left unmatched: 5. The germline V gene encodes CDR1 LGHNA and CDR2 YSLEER. Measured from the cysteine to the phenylalanine, the CDR3 is 15 residues long. The only DNA kept is the CDR3, 45 bases in frame from the first base. As regards this clonotype: The target of this receptor is not known. The sample holds no much larger clone one base away, and base qualities are not on file.

The sequencing machine was an Illumina NovaSeq 6000. TCR cDNA was synthesized by 5'RACE template switching, through which a universal primer site and unique molecular identifiers were introduced. cDNA synthesis was primed from both the TCR alpha and TCR beta constant segments. Library amplification involved two PCR steps, and the second step added sample barcodes and sequencing adapters. Sequencing of libraries was performed on Illumina HiSeq 2500 (2x100 bp) or NovaSeq (2x150 bp). Per the source publication's procedure: Demultiplexing of reads and collapsing into UMI consensus sequences were performed with MIGEC, and V(D)J alignment was carried out with MiXCR. Using edgeR on replicate PBMC samples, clonotypes were called vaccine-responding if FDR was below 0.01 and the log2 fold change was above 5 up to day 15. Bulk clonotypes were assigned CD4 or CD8 identity according to which sequenced CD4 or CD8 repertoire held them at higher abundance. Through fastp at Q25 and MiXCR, TCRdb rebuilt clones from the public reads, retaining in-frame beta chains. Rows merge per CDR3 protein into single entries with the most common DNA and genes. The V and J calls and clone size come from TCRdb's table, not from the authors' own analysis. Across this sample there are approximately 120,000 distinct CDR3 sequences, with 13% to 15% seen only once. The ten largest clones represent roughly two fifths of the sample.

This specimen's treatment or condition label, interpreted: live attenuated yellow fever vaccine strain. PBMCs were isolated from peripheral blood using a standard Ficoll-Paque protocol. Dynabeads CD4 and CD8 positive selection kits were used to isolate CD4 and CD8 T-cell fractions. TriZol was used to extract RNA from bulk PBMCs, from CD4 and CD8 fractions, and from dextramer-positive and dextramer-negative fractions. Summary of the overall study and its limitations: FACS-sorted repertoires could contain abundant contaminating clonotypes from the bulk population, so computational filtering was required. Compared with the primary T-cell response, the secondary T-cell response was weaker but faster, peaking on day 5 rather than day 15. A small share of clonotypes was detected in both CD4 and CD8 compartments, with the overlap likely arising from convergent recombination. After the booster, most clones that had expanded after primary vaccination were detected again (around 96% of CD4 and around 88% of CD8), suggesting broad maintenance of memory. Only two donors were included in the study, so the extent to which the findings can be generalized is limited.

The rearrangement joined TRBV4-3 to TRBJ2-1; 9 bases in between match TRBD2. The TCR originated in a man aged 18 to 29 who received the YFV17D yellow fever vaccine. The sequencing used CD8+ T cells sorted from PBMCs, collected 5 days after the yellow fever booster vaccination. Here is the DNA: TGCGCCAGCAGTCAACAGCGGGGGGCCTACAATGAGCAGTTCTTC. This translates into CASSQQRGAYNEQFF.